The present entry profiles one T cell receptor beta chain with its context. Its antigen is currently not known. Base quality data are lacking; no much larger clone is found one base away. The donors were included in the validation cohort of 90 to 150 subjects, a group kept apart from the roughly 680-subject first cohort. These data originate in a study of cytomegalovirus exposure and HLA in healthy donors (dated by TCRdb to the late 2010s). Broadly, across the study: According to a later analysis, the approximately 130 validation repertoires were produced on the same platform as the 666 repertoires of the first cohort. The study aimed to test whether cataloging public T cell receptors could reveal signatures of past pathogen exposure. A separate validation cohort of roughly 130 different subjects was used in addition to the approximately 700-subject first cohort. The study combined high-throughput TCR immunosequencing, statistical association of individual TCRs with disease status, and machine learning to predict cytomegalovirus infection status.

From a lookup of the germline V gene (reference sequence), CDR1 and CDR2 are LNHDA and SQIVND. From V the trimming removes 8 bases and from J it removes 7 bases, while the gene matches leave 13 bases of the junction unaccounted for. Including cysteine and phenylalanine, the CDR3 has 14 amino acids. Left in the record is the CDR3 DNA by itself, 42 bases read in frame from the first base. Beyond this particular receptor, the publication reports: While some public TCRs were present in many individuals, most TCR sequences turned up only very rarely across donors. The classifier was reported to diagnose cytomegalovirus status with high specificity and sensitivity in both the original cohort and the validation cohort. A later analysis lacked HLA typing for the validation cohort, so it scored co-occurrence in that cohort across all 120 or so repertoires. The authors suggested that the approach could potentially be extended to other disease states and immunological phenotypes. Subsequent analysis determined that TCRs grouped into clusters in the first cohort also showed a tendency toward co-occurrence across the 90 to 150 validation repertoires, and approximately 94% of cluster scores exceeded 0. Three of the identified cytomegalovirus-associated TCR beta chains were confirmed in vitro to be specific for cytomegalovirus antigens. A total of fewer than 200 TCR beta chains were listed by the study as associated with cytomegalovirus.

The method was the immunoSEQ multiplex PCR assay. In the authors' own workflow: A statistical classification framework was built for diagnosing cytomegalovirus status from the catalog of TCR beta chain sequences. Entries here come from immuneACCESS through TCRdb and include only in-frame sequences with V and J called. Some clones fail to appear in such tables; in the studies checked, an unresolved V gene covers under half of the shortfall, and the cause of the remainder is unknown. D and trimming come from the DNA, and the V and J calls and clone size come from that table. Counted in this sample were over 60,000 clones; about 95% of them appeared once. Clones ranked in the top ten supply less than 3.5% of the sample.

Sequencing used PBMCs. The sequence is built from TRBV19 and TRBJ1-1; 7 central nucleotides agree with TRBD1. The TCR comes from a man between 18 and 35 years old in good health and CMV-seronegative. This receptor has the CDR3 CASQEGAPTVEAFF. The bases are TGTGCCAGTCAGGAGGGGGCACCAACCGTTGAAGCTTTCTTT.